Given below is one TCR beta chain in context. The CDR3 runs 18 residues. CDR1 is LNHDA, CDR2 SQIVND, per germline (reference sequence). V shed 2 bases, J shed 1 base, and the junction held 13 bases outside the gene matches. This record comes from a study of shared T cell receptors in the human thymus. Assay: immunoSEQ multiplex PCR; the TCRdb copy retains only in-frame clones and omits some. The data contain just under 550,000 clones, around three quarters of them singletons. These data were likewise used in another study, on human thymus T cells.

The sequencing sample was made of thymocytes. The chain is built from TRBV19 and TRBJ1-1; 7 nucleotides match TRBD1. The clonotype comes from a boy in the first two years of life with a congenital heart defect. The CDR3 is CASSIMLQGRSRNTEAFF. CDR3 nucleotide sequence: TGTGCCAGTAGTATAATGTTACAGGGGCGGTCACGGAACACTGAAGCTTTCTTT.